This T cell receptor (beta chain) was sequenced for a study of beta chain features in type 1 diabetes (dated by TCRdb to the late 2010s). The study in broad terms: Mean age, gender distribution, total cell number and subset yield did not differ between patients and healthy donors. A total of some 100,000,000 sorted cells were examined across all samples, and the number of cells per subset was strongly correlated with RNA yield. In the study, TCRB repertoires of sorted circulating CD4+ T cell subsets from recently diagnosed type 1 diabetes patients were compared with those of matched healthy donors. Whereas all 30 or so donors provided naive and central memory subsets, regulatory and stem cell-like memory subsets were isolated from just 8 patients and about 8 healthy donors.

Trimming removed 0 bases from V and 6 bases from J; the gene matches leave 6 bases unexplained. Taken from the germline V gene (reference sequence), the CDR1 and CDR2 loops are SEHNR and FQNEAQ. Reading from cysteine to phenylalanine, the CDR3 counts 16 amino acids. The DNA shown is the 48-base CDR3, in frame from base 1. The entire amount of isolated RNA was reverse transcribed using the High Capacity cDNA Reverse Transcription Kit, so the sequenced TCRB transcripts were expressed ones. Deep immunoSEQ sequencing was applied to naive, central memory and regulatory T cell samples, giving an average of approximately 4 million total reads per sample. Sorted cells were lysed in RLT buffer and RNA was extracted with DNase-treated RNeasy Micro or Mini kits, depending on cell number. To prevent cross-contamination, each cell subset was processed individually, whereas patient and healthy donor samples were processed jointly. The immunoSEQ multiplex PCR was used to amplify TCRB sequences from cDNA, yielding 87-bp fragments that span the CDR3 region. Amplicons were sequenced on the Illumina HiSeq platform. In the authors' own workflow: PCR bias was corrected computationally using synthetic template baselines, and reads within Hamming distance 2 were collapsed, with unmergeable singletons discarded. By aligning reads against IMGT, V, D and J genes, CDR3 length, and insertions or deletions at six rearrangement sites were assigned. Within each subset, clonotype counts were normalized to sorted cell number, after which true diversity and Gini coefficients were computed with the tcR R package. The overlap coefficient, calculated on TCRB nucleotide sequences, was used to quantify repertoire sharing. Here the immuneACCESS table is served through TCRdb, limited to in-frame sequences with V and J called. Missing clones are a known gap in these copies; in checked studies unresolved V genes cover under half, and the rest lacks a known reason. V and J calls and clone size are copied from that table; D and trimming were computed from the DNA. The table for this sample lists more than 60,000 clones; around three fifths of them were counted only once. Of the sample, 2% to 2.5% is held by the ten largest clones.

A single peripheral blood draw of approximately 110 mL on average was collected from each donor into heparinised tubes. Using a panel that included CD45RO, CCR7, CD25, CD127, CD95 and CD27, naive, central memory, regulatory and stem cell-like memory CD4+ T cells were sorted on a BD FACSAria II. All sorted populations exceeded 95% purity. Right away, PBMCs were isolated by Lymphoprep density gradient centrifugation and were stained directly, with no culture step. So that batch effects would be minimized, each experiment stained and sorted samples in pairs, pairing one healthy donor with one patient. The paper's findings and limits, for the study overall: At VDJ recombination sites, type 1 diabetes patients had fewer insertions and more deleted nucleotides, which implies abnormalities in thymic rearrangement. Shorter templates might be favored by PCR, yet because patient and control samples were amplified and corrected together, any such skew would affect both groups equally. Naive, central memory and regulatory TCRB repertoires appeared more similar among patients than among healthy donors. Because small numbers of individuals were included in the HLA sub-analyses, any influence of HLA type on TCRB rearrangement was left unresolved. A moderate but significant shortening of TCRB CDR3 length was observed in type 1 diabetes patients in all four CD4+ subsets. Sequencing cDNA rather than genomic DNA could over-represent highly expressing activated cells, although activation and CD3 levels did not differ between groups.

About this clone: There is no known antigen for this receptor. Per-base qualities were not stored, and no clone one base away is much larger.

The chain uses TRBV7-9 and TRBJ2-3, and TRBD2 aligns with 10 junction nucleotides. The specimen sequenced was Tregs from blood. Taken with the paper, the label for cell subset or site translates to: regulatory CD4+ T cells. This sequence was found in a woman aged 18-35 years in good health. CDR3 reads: CASSLAASGGDDTQYF. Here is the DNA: TGTGCCAGCAGCTTAGCGGCTAGCGGGGGAGATGATACGCAGTATTTT.